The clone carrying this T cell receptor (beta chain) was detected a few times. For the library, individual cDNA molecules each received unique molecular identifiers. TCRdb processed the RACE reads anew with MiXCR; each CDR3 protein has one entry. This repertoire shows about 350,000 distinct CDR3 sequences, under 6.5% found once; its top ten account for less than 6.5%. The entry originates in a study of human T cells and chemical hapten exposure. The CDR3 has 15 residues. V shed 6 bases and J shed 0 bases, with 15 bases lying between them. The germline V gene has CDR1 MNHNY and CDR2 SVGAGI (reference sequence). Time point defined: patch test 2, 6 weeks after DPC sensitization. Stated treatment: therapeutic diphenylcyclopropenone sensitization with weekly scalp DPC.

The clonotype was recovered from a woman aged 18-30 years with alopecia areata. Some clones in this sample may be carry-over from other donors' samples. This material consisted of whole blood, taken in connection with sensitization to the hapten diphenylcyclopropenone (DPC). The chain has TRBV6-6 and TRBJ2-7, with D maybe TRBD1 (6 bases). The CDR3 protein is CASSLTGSSSYEQYF. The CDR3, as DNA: TGTGCCAGCAGCCTCACAGGGTCCAGCTCCTACGAGCAGTACTTC.